The 23 T cell receptor beta chains in this list originate from one sample, sequenced in a study of shared clonotypes between healthy human individuals. Only in-frame clones appear in the TCRdb table, and some are missing; sequencing was by immunoSEQ multiplex PCR. The sample contains about 1.5 million clones, roughly 96% of which appear only once. The sequencing input was naive CD4+ T cells sorted from blood. Stated subset: CD45RA+ positively selected. All receptors derive from a man aged 30 to 45 in good health.

The chain links TRBV18 to TRBJ2-1, with D maybe TRBD1 (6 bases). Germline V gene lookup returns CDR1 KGHSH and CDR2 LQKENI. The length of the CDR3 is 18 residues. Trimming pared 4 bases from V and 4 bases from J, leaving 23 bases between. CDR3 sequence reads: CASSQFSSRQALYNEQFF. DNA for the CDR3: TGTGCCAGCTCACAATTTTCCAGTCGACAGGCCTTATACAATGAGCAGTTCTTC.

This clone has only a few counts. V gene TRBV7-9 combines with J gene TRBJ2-3; a weak D match, TRBD1 (5 bases). Trimming removed 8 bases at V and 0 bases at J, with 9 bases between. Per germline, CDR1 SEHNR and CDR2 FQNEAQ (reference sequence). CDR3 length: 13 amino acids. CDR3 amino acids: CASGRASTDTQYF. The CDR3 DNA reads as TGTGCCAGCGGCAGGGCAAGCACAGATACGCAGTATTTT.

The chain employs TRBV9 and TRBJ1-2, with 8 bases identical to TRBD1. V dropped 4 bases and J dropped 0; count of bases not matched to a gene: 5. Per germline, CDR1 SGDLS and CDR2 YYNGEE. The CDR3 has 15 amino acids. The CDR3 region has the DNA TGTGCCAGCAGCACCCGGACAGGGCCTAACTATGGCTACACCTTC. It translates to CASSTRTGPNYGYTF.

This chain links TRBV6-1 with TRBJ2-1; D might be TRBD1 (6 bases). The V end lost 4 bases, the J end lost 0 bases, and 25 bases lay between the germline ends. From germline, CDR1 is MNHNS and CDR2 SASEGT. The CDR3 has 20 residues. The CDR3 DNA reads TGTGCCAGCAGTGCTCATGTAGTGTCAGGGGCACAAAGCTCCTACAATGAGCAGTTCTTC. Its protein product is CASSAHVVSGAQSSYNEQFF.

This clone appeared once. The chain links TRBV7-8 to TRBJ2-5; D is unresolved. Trimming shortened V by 0 bases and J by 3 bases, and 5 bases separated the two germline ends. This CDR3 has 13 residues. The germline V gene has CDR1 SGHVS and CDR2 FQNEAQ. CDR3 protein: CASSLAPKETQYF. CDR3 coding DNA: TGTGCCAGCAGCTTAGCGCCCAAAGAGACCCAGTACTTC.

A word on this clone: Distinct nucleotide sequences in the sample also encode this CDR3. V is TRBV11-3 and J is TRBJ2-5; weak D call: TRBD1 (5 bases). The CDR3 spans 13 residues. Trimming took 0 bases from V and 5 from J, leaving 7 bases between them. Germline V gene data show CDR1 as SGHNT and CDR2 as YENEEA. CDR3 bases: TGTGCCAGCAGCTTAGAAGCAGGGGAGACCCAGTACTTC. Translation: CASSLEAGETQYF.

This clone has only one observation. The V gene is TRBV7-9, the J gene TRBJ1-1, with unresolved D. The CDR3 is 14 amino acids. Trimming removed 0 bases from V and 0 bases from J, with 5 bases in between. Germline lookup yields CDR1 SEHNR and CDR2 FQNEAQ (reference sequence). The CDR3: CASSLAAMNTEAFF. CDR3 nucleotide sequence: TGTGCCAGCAGCTTAGCAGCTATGAACACTGAAGCTTTCTTT. The variable domain in full, with the rest retrieved from reference TRBV7-9 and TRBJ1-1, is DTGVSQNPRHKITKRGQNVTFRCDPISEHNRLYWYRQTLGQGPEFLTYFQNEAQLEKSRLLSDRFSAERPKGSFSTLEIQRTEQGDSAMYLCASSLAAMNTEAFFGQGTRLTVV.

The CDR3 nucleotides read TGTGCCACCAGCAGGGGCTCGCGGACTAGCGGGATCAATGAGCAGTTCTTC. Amino acid sequence: CATSRGSRTSGINEQFF. V and J are TRBV15 and TRBJ2-1; 12 bases fit TRBD2. The CDR3 is 17 residues long. CDR1 LNHNV and CDR2 YYDKDF come from the germline V gene (reference sequence). After removal of 3 bases from V and 6 bases from J, the junction contained 9 bases not matched to a gene.

J is TRBJ2-5 and V is TRBV2; no firm D call. CDR3 length: 13 residues. Germline assignment: CDR1 SNHLY and CDR2 FYNNEI. V lost 1 base to trimming and J lost 2 bases, with 5 bases between them. The CDR3 nucleotides read TGTGCCAGCAGTGAAGGGAAACAAGAGACCCAGTACTTC. As protein: CASSEGKQETQYF.

This clone was seen a single time. The chain uses TRBV30 and TRBJ2-1, with 10 bases that match TRBD1. With 2 bases clipped from V and 4 bases from J, the junction kept 11 bases outside the gene matches. The CDR3 spans 17 residues. Germline CDR1 is GTSNPN and CDR2 is SVGIG (reference sequence). CDR3 coding DNA: TGTGCCTGGAGTAGGAGACTACGGGACAGGGGATACAATGAGCAGTTCTTC. It encodes CAWSRRLRDRGYNEQFF.

J is TRBJ2-7 and V is TRBV6-1; 10 bases are a match to TRBD1. V lost 4 bases and J lost 2; bases outside the gene matches: 8. The CDR3 consists of 16 residues. Germline V gene lookup returns CDR1 MNHNS and CDR2 SASEGT. CDR3 region: CASSAASGTGAYEQYF. CDR3 in DNA: TGTGCCAGCAGTGCAGCATCCGGGACAGGGGCCTACGAGCAGTACTTC.

The rearrangement joins TRBV25-1 to TRBJ2-7, with 8 bases that match TRBD1. V shed 3 bases, J shed 4 bases, and the junction held 8 bases outside the gene matches. Germline V lookup: CDR1 MGHDK, CDR2 SYGVNS. This CDR3 region has 15 residues. The CDR3 bases are TGTGCCAGCAGTGACCCCCAGGGGGCAAGGTACGAGCAGTACTTC. Residues: CASSDPQGARYEQYF.

The rearrangement links TRBV14 to TRBJ2-6; D possibly corresponds to TRBD1 (6 bases). Germline-derived CDR1 and CDR2 are SGHDN and FVKESK. V lost 4 bases to trimming and J lost 4 bases, with 11 bases between them. This CDR3 is built from 15 residues. The CDR3 DNA reads as TGTGCCAGCAGCCGAACAGGGATAGGGGCCAACGTCCTGACTTTC. This codes for CASSRTGIGANVLTF.

The gene calls are TRBV5-4 and TRBJ2-1; 13 nucleotides align to TRBD2. The germline V gene encodes CDR1 SGHNT and CDR2 YYREEE (reference sequence). The CDR3 extends over 16 amino acids. With V trimmed by 4 bases and J by 5 bases, 6 bases remained unmatched. CDR3 residues: CASSQGGLAGDNEQFF. CDR3 nucleotides: TGTGCCAGCAGCCAGGGTGGACTAGCGGGAGACAATGAGCAGTTCTTC.

The chain carries TRBV7-2 and TRBJ2-4, with 10 bases that match TRBD1. CDR3 length: 18 residues. J lost 2 bases, V lost 5 bases, and 12 bases had no gene match. CDR1 is SGHTA and CDR2 is FQGNSA in the germline V gene. The CDR3 coding sequence is TGTGCCAGCAGCACCTCATTGGACAGGGGGTTGCCCAAAAACATTCAGTACTTC. Translation gives CASSTSLDRGLPKNIQYF.

CDR3 coding DNA: TGTGCCAGCAGCTTACGGACTAGCGGGAGAAGCGGGGAGCTGTTTTTT. It yields the protein CASSLRTSGRSGELFF. The chain employs TRBV7-2 and TRBJ2-2, with 13 bases fitting TRBD2. The CDR3 has 16 amino acids. Germline-derived CDR1 and CDR2 are SGHTA and FQGNSA. V trimming: 2 bases; J trimming: 7 bases; junction bases outside the gene matches: 4. The variable domain in full, with the rest retrieved from reference TRBV7-2 and TRBJ2-2, is GAGVSQSPSNKVTEKGKDVELRCDPISGHTALYWYRQSLGQGLEFLIYFQGNSAPDKSGLPSDRFSAERTGGSVSTLTIQRTQQEDSAVYLCASSLRTSGRSGELFFGEGSRLTVL.

This chain joins TRBV5-4 and TRBJ2-7, with TRBD2 matching 8 bases. With 3 bases clipped from V and 1 base from J, the junction kept 3 bases outside the gene matches. Germline V gives CDR1 SGHNT, CDR2 YYREEE (reference sequence). The CDR3 spans 14 residues. The CDR3: CASSSLAGSYEQYF. CDR3 nucleotide sequence: TGTGCCAGCAGCTCGTTAGCGGGATCCTACGAGCAGTACTTC.

This clone was seen just once. The DNA of the CDR3 is TGTGCCAGCAGCTTGCTGAGGTCCACTGAAGCTTTCTTT. Protein sequence: CASSLLRSTEAFF. This sequence joins TRBV5-6 and TRBJ1-1, with D hard to call. V dropped 1 base and J dropped 4 bases, with 8 bases sitting between them. Germline loops: CDR1 SGHDT, CDR2 YYEEEE. This CDR3 has 13 residues.

Points on this clone: This sample also contains other DNA sequences that code for the same CDR3. V usage is TRBV5-1 and J usage is TRBJ2-6, with a tentative D call TRBD2 (6 bases). Germline V gene sequence: CDR1 SGHRS, CDR2 YFSETQ. Trimming stripped 4 bases from V and 0 bases from J, with 11 bases between. This CDR3 is built from 16 residues. The CDR3 here is CASSGGTASGANVLTF. The CDR3 nucleotides are TGCGCCAGCAGCGGGGGGACGGCCTCTGGGGCCAACGTCCTGACTTTC.

The J gene is TRBJ2-3, the V gene TRBV6-5; 7 bases are a match to TRBD2. J gave up 1 base and V 7 bases, and 5 bases lay outside the gene matches. The CDR3 sequence is 14 residues long. Germline V CDR1 and CDR2: MNHEY, SVGAGI. The CDR3 region is CASKGLVGTDTQYF. In nucleotides, the CDR3 is TGTGCCAGCAAAGGACTAGTTGGCACAGATACGCAGTATTTT.

V usage is TRBV30 and J usage is TRBJ2-3, with a weak D call TRBD2 (7 bases). The ends were cut back, 8 bases at V and 8 bases at J, with 26 bases in the middle. The CDR3 has 15 residues. Germline V lookup: CDR1 GTSNPN, CDR2 SVGIG (reference sequence). CDR3 bases: TGTGCCGTACGTCCTTTGAGGGGGAGGGTGGTTACGCAGTATTTT. This sequence encodes CAVRPLRGRVVTQYF.

V usage is TRBV5-8 and J usage is TRBJ2-7; D not resolved. The ends were cut back, 4 bases at V and 2 bases at J, with 7 bases in the middle. Per germline, CDR1 SGHTS and CDR2 YDEGEE. The CDR3 length is 12 residues. The CDR3 nucleotides read TGTGCCAGCAGCCGAGGAACCTACGAGCAGTACTTC. This encodes CASSRGTYEQYF. Drawing the rest from reference TRBV5-8 and TRBJ2-7, the complete variable domain is EAGVTQSPTHLIKTRGQQATLRCSPISGHTSVYWYQQALGLGLQFLLWYDEGEERNRGNFPPRFSGRQFPNYSSELNVNALELEDSALYLCASSRGTYEQYFGPGTRLTVT.

The chain combines TRBV5-1 with TRBJ1-4, with D perhaps matching TRBD1 (6 bases). This CDR3 comprises 19 residues. The germline V and J ends were trimmed by 4 bases and 2 bases, with 24 bases remaining between them. The germline CDR1 and CDR2 sequences are SGHRS and YFSETQ. CDR3 in DNA: TGCGCCAGCAGCCAATCCAGGGGAAGGAGCGATCTGACTAATGAAAAACTGTTTTTT. Residues: CASSQSRGRSDLTNEKLFF.